This paragraph covers one T cell receptor beta chain sequence. Antigen: not known. The data stem from a study of CXCR3-negative and CXCR3-positive naive CD8 T cells. TRB cDNA was prepared as libraries by UMI-labeled 5' RACE. TCRdb reprocessed the 5' RACE reads and stores each CDR3 protein as one record, lacking DNA. The data show 20,000 to 30,000 distinct CDR3 sequences, and the top ten clones hold less than 4.5%. The CDR3 is made up of 12 amino acids. Overall study results and limits: Researchers reported similar TRBV-TRBJ usage in naive CXCR3-negative and CXCR3-positive cells, though memory differed.

This sequence originates from a human donor in good health. Some clones in this sample may be carry-over from other donors' samples. The sequencing sample was made of naive CXCR3- CD8+ T cells from blood. Subset noted: CD45RO-CCR7+CD27+CD95- naive CD8+ T cells lacking CXCR3 (TNR3-). The rearrangement links TRBV12-3 or TRBV12-4 to TRBJ2-7. This CDR3 is CASSFSGLEQYF.